Below, 30 T cell receptor beta chains from the same sample are listed, as sequenced in a study of tumor and adjacent non-tumor tissue in lung cancer. This sample's RNA came from whole unsorted tissue. The library came from three nested PCR rounds adapted from ARM-PCR protocols. TCRdb called the multiplex PCR reads again in MiXCR, with one record for every CDR3 protein. The table has 100,000 to 120,000 distinct CDR3 sequences, approximately 87% seen once; the top ten hold approximately 22%. The sequenced sample was lung tumor tissue. The receptors were gathered from a man aged 65 to 79 with non-small cell lung cancer.

For this clonotype: Since a much larger clone is just one base distant, this may be a read error. This chain links TRBV28 with TRBJ2-3, with unresolved D. The CDR3 consists of 15 residues. Germline values: CDR1 MDHEN, CDR2 SYDVKM. V shed 3 bases and J shed 0 bases, with 10 bases lying between them. CDR3 protein: CASSFSQTSTDTQYF. CDR3 nucleotides: TGTGCCAGCAGTTTTAGCCAGACTAGCACAGATACGCAGTATTTT.

Points on this clonotype: Relative to the germline gene, one junction end is altered; a read error may explain this. The chain recombines TRBV6-1 with TRBJ2-6; tentative D call: TRBD2 (6 bases). The CDR3 is 13 residues long. CDR1 and CDR2 from the germline V gene are MNHNS and SASEGT. The CDR3 region has the DNA TGTGTCAGCGGGCACCCTGGGGCCAACGTCCTGACTTTC. It yields the protein CVSGHPGANVLTF.

This chain connects TRBV11-2 to TRBJ1-2, with D possibly TRBD1 on 5 matching bases. With 5 bases removed from V and 10 bases from J, the gap between germline ends came to 14 bases. The CDR3 contains 12 residues. Germline-derived CDR1 and CDR2 are SGHAT and FQNNGV. CDR3 sequence: CASSIVGGDYTF. CDR3 in DNA: TGTGCCAGCAGCATAGTGGGGGGAGACTACACCTTC.

On this clonotype itself: Its ends do not fully match the called genes, so a read error is possible. The V gene is TRBV5-1, the J gene TRBJ2-1; tentatively, D is TRBD1 (8 bases). There are 17 residues in the CDR3. CDR1 is SGHRS, CDR2 YFSETQ, per germline. The CDR3 DNA reads as TGCGCCAGCGGCTTTGTACAGGGGGGGAGCTCCTACAATGAGCAGTTCTTC. As protein: CASGFVQGGSSYNEQFF.

Comment on this clonotype: A read error may account for a junction end that differs from germline. V usage is TRBV6-5 and J usage is TRBJ2-7, with 9 bases identical to TRBD1. The CDR3 covers 18 residues. CDR1 is MNHEY, CDR2 SVGAGI, per germline. The CDR3 region has the DNA TGTGCCAGCAGTTACATGAGTACAGGACAGGGGACGATCTACGAGCAGTACTTT. Its protein product is CASSYMSTGQGTIYEQYF.

As concerns this clonotype: The junction and the germline gene differ at one end; a read error may be behind it. The CDR3 DNA sequence: TGTGCCAGCAGCCAGGACGGTCCCGACCATAGGACCGGGGAGCTGGTTTTT. It yields the protein CASSQDGPDHRTGELVF. This rearrangement joins TRBV14 to TRBJ2-2, with D possibly TRBD2 on 5 matching bases. Germline V lookup: CDR1 SGHDN, CDR2 FVKESK. The CDR3 runs to 17 residues.

Of note for this clonotype: At one end, the junction sequence differs from germline, possibly due to a read error. The chain joins TRBV11-3 to TRBJ1-1, with TRBD1 as a possible D gene (5 bases). This CDR3 contains 15 residues. The V gene's germline CDR1 is SGHNT and CDR2 YENEEA. The CDR3 is CASSLDSMTDTEALF. CDR3 DNA: TGTGCCAGCAGTTTAGATTCGATGACAGACACTGAAGCTCTCTTT.

The V and J genes are TRBV5-4 and TRBJ2-1, with 7 bases matching TRBD2. From germline, CDR1 is SGHNT and CDR2 YYREEE (reference sequence). This CDR3 contains 16 residues. V shed 0 bases, J shed 9 bases, and the junction held 12 bases outside the gene matches. The CDR3 DNA follows: TGTGCCAGCAGCTTGGGTAGCCGGGGGGTTTGTAGTGAGCAGTTCTTC. Translated: CASSLGSRGVCSEQFF.

The chain joins TRBV10-3 to TRBJ2-3; TRBD1 might be the D (6 bases). The CDR3 is 13 amino acids. V gave up 4 bases and J gave up 6 bases, with 11 bases separating them. Germline V gene sequence: CDR1 ENHRY, CDR2 SYGVKD. CDR3 residues: CAISGGDIDTQYF. As DNA, the CDR3 is TGTGCCATCAGTGGAGGGGACATTGATACGCAGTATTTT.

As to this clonotype: Germline and junction disagree at one end, which may indicate a read error. The chain recombines TRBV10-2 with TRBJ2-7; a weak D match, TRBD2 (6 bases). This CDR3 has 14 amino acids. Germline CDR1 WSHSY, CDR2 SAAADI. CDR3: CASSDTIGSYEQYF. In DNA, the CDR3 is TGCGCCAGCAGTGATACTATCGGGAGCTACGAACAGTACTTC.

Only one count was recorded for this clonotype. No conserved phenylalanine or tryptophan ends this CDR3, so it is likely a read error. The J gene is TRBJ2-6, the V gene TRBV6-2 or TRBV6-3; D unresolved. Germline loops: CDR1 MNHEY, CDR2 SVGEGT. The CDR3 loop spans 16 amino acids. The CDR3 DNA reads TGTGCCAGCAGTTACTCGGGCGGTTCTGAGGCCAACGTCCTGACTCTC. Protein sequence: CASSYSGGSEANVLTL.

Concerning this clonotype: An end of the junction does not agree with germline; a read error may underlie this. This chain links TRBV6-6 with TRBJ1-5; TRBD1 agrees at 7 bases. The CDR3 runs 18 residues. Germline V gene lookup returns CDR1 MNHNY and CDR2 SVGAGI (reference sequence). CDR3 DNA sequence: TGTGCCAGCAGTTTCTTCGAGTGGGGACAGAATAGCAATCAGTCCCAGCATTTT. It encodes CASSFFEWGQNSNQSQHF.

Details on this clonotype: The conserved phenylalanine or tryptophan normally closing the CDR3 is absent here, so this likely arose from a read error. The rearrangement joins TRBV5-5 to TRBJ1-1; D remains ambiguous. CDR1 and CDR2 (germline): SGHKS, YYEKEE (reference sequence). The CDR3 contains 13 residues. In nucleotides, the CDR3 is TGTGCCAGCGGCTTAGGGCTGAACACTGAAGCTTTCCTT. Its translation is CASGLGLNTEAFL.

Turning to this clonotype: An end of the junction differs from the germline gene, which may be a read error. V and J are TRBV4-2 and TRBJ2-7, with TRBD1 matching 8 bases. CDR1 is LGHNA and CDR2 is YNFKEQ in the germline V gene. The CDR3 spans 18 residues. CDR3 sequence reads: CASTQESPRTGCLYEQYF. The CDR3 nucleotides are TGTGCCAGCACCCAAGAATCTCCCCGGACAGGGTGCTTGTACGAGCAGTACTTC.

This rearrangement joins TRBV29-1 to TRBJ2-3, with 9 positions matching TRBD1. The CDR3 totals 17 residues. Germline assignment: CDR1 SQVTM and CDR2 ANQGSEA. The CDR3 DNA reads TGCAACTTATTCCCATATGTGACAGGGGGGGATACAGATACGCAGTATTTT. Protein: CNLFPYVTGGDTDTQYF.

This clonotype appeared once. Lacking the conserved final phenylalanine or tryptophan, this CDR3 likely reflects a read error. In DNA form, the CDR3 reads TGCGCCAGCAGCCATGATCAGATGGGATACTACGAACAGTACTTA. This encodes CASSHDQMGYYEQYL. The chain uses TRBV4-3 and TRBJ2-7; unclear D gene. Germline loops: CDR1 LGHNA, CDR2 YSLEER. The CDR3 totals 15 residues.

On this clonotype: Given the absence of the conserved phenylalanine or tryptophan at the CDR3 end, a read error is likely. V is TRBV11-3 and J is TRBJ1-1; D ambiguous. Per germline, CDR1 SGHNT and CDR2 YENEEA. CDR3 length: 16 amino acids. CDR3 sequence: CPRSLFSIRMNTEAFS. DNA for the CDR3: TGTCCCAGGAGCTTATTCAGCATCAGGATGAACACTGAAGCTTTCTCT.

V gene TRBV28 combines with J gene TRBJ2-5; D gene unclear. There are 16 residues in the CDR3. CDR1 is MDHEN and CDR2 is SYDVKM in the germline V gene. The CDR3 protein is CVSSFNVYRAAETQYF. The CDR3 region has the DNA TGTGTCAGTAGTTTTAATGTCTACCGTGCCGCAGAGACCCAGTACTTC.

Points on this clonotype: A junction boundary mismatches the germline segment, possibly from a read error. The V call is TRBV5-6, the J call TRBJ2-3; no definite D call. Germline values: CDR1 SGHDT, CDR2 YYEEEE. CDR3 length: 16 residues. This CDR3 is CVSSLVVLASTDTQYF. CDR3 nucleotides: TGTGTCAGCAGCTTGGTCGTGCTGGCGAGCACGGATACGCAGTATTTT.

Comments on this clonotype: A much bigger clone sits one base away, suggesting this may be a read error. This rearrangement joins TRBV28 to TRBJ1-5, with D maybe TRBD2 (5 bases). The last part of the DNA fits TRBJ2-3 better; the J call may be wrong. Germline V gives CDR1 MDHEN, CDR2 SYDVKM. The CDR3 totals 13 residues. The CDR3 protein is CASSLYGNQPQYF. The CDR3 bases are TGTGCCAGCAGTTTGTACGGGAATCAGCCCCAGTATTTT.

The chain recombines TRBV11-2 with TRBJ2-5; D perhaps matches TRBD2 (6 bases). The CDR3 runs to 16 residues. Looked up from germline, CDR1 is SGHAT and CDR2 is FQNNGV. V lost 1 base and J lost 10, with 22 bases in between. CDR3 nucleotides: TGTGCCAGCAGCTTAGTCGTGGCTAGCAGGCGGGGAATCCAGTACTTC. This codes for CASSLVVASRRGIQYF.

As regards this clonotype: Here the CDR3 omits its conserved ending phenylalanine or tryptophan, so a read error is the likely source. V usage is TRBV11-2 and J usage is TRBJ2-7, with TRBD1 matching 9 bases. This CDR3 comprises 18 residues. Per germline, CDR1 SGHAT and CDR2 FQNNGV. The CDR3 DNA reads as TGCGCCAGCACCCGAACCAGGACAGGGGACTCTGGGGACTATGAGCAGTACTCC. This sequence encodes CASTRTRTGDSGDYEQYS.

The sample holds many counts of this clonotype. The rearrangement uses TRBV28 and TRBJ1-2; D is ambiguous. Trimming removed 5 bases from V and 6 bases from J, with 13 bases in between. This CDR3 has 13 residues. Looked up from germline, CDR1 is MDHEN and CDR2 is SYDVKM. DNA for the CDR3: TGTGCCAGCAGTGCCATGTCTAGGGATGGCTACACCTTC. The encoded protein is CASSAMSRDGYTF.

On this clonotype: Being one base from a much bigger clone, this may be a read error. This sequence joins TRBV20-1 and TRBJ2-5; tentatively, D is TRBD1 or TRBD2 (5 bases each). The V end was cut by 5 bases, the J end by 5 bases, with 12 bases between. Germline CDR1 DFQATT, CDR2 SNEGSKA (reference sequence). The CDR3 sequence is 12 residues long. This chain's CDR3 is CSAGSGRETQYF. Here the CDR3 DNA reads TGCAGTGCTGGTTCGGGGCGGGAGACCCAGTACTTC.

About this clonotype: The junction departs from germline at one end; a sequencing error may be responsible. This rearrangement joins TRBV4-2 to TRBJ2-7; D assignment may be TRBD1 or TRBD2 (6 bases each). Germline CDR1 reads LGHNA; CDR2 reads YNFKEQ. CDR3 length: 16 residues. DNA of the CDR3: TGTGCCAGCATCCAAGTCGGGATACAGGGAGGCTATGAGCAGTACTTC. Translating gives CASIQVGIQGGYEQYF.

About this clonotype itself: The junction does not match germline at one end; this may be a read error. V usage is TRBV6-1 and J usage is TRBJ2-1, with no clear D. This CDR3 region has 13 residues. Germline V CDR1 and CDR2: MNHNS, SASEGT. This CDR3 reads CPSNVWGKYEHFF. DNA of the CDR3: TGTCCCAGCAATGTCTGGGGAAAGTATGAGCACTTCTTC.

This clonotype was seen ten or more times. At one end the junction does not follow the germline gene, possibly because of a read error. V gene TRBV12-3 or TRBV12-4 combines with J gene TRBJ1-5; perhaps TRBD1 as D (6 bases). CDR3 length: 16 residues. The CDR3 is CASSFKAFGGKQPQHF. The CDR3 DNA follows: TGTGCCAGCAGTTTTAAGGCCTTTGGGGGCAAACAGCCCCAGCATTTT.

Remarks on this clonotype: This may stem from a read error, because a much larger clone lies one nucleotide away. The V call is TRBV28, the J call TRBJ1-5; D not certain. The CDR3 loop spans 13 amino acids. Germline assignment: CDR1 MDHEN and CDR2 SYDVKM. Trimming pared 6 bases from V and 3 bases from J, leaving 9 bases between. The CDR3, as DNA: TGTGCCAGCAGATGGATATTCAATCAGCCCCAGCATTTT. Protein product: CASRWIFNQPQHF.

On this clonotype itself: Because it lacks the conserved phenylalanine or tryptophan at the end, this CDR3 is likely a read error. The J gene is TRBJ2-3, the V gene TRBV14; perhaps TRBD2 as D (6 bases). Germline loops: CDR1 SGHDN, CDR2 FVKESK. The V end lost 4 bases, the J end lost 3 bases, and 20 bases lay between the germline ends. The length of the CDR3 is 17 residues. In DNA form, the CDR3 reads TGTGCCAGCAGCCTGGGACTGGCGGGGATCCTGACAGATACGCAGTATATT. It is translated as CASSLGLAGILTDTQYI.

This clonotype appeared once. V gene TRBV5-4 combines with J gene TRBJ2-7; a possible D gene is TRBD2 (6 bases). CDR3 length: 15 amino acids. V was pared by 4 bases and J by 3 bases, with 17 bases between. Germline V CDR1 and CDR2: SGHNT, YYREEE (reference sequence). CDR3 region: CASSGAGRPYYEQYF. The CDR3 nucleotides are TGTGCCAGCAGCGGCGCGGGGAGGCCGTACTACGAGCAGTACTTC.